This T cell receptor (beta chain) was captured by sequencing in a study of molecular identifiers for immune sequencing clone quantification. It was with previously described methods and listed TCR primers that bulk TCR libraries were made. TCRdb called the PCR reads again in MiXCR, with one record for every CDR3 protein. The table lists more than 450,000 distinct CDR3 sequences, about a fifth of them singletons. Sorting defined naive CD8 T cells as CD8+CD4-CCR7+CD45RA+. Overall study results and limits: Because of identical TCR molecules sharing a barcode, sizes of highly expanded clones could be underestimated. In naive cells, under 1% of molecules belonged to clones above 20 RNA copies, against over 98% in effector cells.

This clonotype was observed many times. The antigen is not known. Sequenced: naive CD8+ T cells from blood, with Jurkat cell RNA spiked in. Subset denoted: FACS-sorted CD8+CD4-CCR7+CD45RA+ naive T cells. This TCR was recovered from a human donor in good health. Some libraries in this study had Jurkat cell RNA spiked in.

The CDR3 sequence is CASSYLAYEQYF. As DNA, the CDR3 is TGTGCCAGCAGTTACTTAGCGTACGAGCAGTACTTC. The rearrangement uses TRBV28 and TRBJ2-7, with D tentatively TRBD2 (5 bases). The CDR3 is 12 residues long. Germline CDR1 is MDHEN and CDR2 is SYDVKM. V lost 4 bases and J 4 bases, leaving 8 bases between the germline ends.